Detailed here is one T cell receptor (beta chain). Trimming pared 0 bases from V and 6 bases from J, leaving 15 bases between. The CDR3 has 16 residues. The V gene's germline CDR1 is LNHNV and CDR2 YYDKDF (reference sequence). The data originate from a study of long-term antiretroviral therapy in people with HIV. Researchers report immunoSEQ v3.0 was run at survey level. This table comes from immunoSEQ multiplex PCR, and its TCRdb copy is limited to in-frame clones, with some not included. The sample includes roughly 35,000 clones, 94% of them seen just once. The TCR sequence derives from a woman aged 45 to 65 with HIV. The chain links TRBV15 to TRBJ1-5, with D possibly matching TRBD1 (5 bases). The specimen comprised unsorted PBMCs, sampled 5 to 5.5 years after starting antiretroviral therapy. The CDR3 DNA sequence: TGTGCCACCAGCAGAGATCATCAGGGAGGGGTTCAGCCCCAGCATTTT. It yields the protein CATSRDHQGGVQPQHF.